Shown below are 32 T cell receptor beta chains from a single sample sequenced in a study of cytomegalovirus exposure and HLA in healthy donors. Researchers ran the PCR with 60 Vbeta and 13 Jbeta primers. TCRdb's copy holds only in-frame clones and misses some; the assay was immunoSEQ multiplex PCR. The repertoire includes around 100,000 clones, over 75% of them detected once, and 5.8% sits in the top ten. Sample: PBMCs. These receptors came from a man between 60 and 75 years old in good health and CMV-seropositive.

The rearrangement joins TRBV9 to TRBJ2-1; 9 bases agree with TRBD2. CDR1 and CDR2 from the germline V gene are SGDLS and YYNGEE. V was clipped by 0 bases and J by 3 bases; unmatched bases: 4. The CDR3 is 16 residues long. The CDR3 nucleotides read TGTGCCAGCAGCGTAGGAGGCGGGAGGGGCTACAATGAGCAGTTCTTC. Encoded protein: CASSVGGGRGYNEQFF.

This chain connects TRBV5-1 to TRBJ1-1; 8 bases agree with TRBD1. Losses at the gene ends were 4 bases for V and 2 bases for J; bases not matched to a gene: 7. Germline CDR1 SGHRS, CDR2 YFSETQ. The CDR3 is 15 amino acids. In DNA, the CDR3 is TGCGCCAGCAGCCCCTCGACAGGGGCCAACACTGAAGCTTTCTTT. It translates to CASSPSTGANTEAFF.

This clone was observed once. The gene calls are TRBV11-2 and TRBJ2-3; D unresolved. V dropped 0 bases and J dropped 2 bases, with 12 bases sitting between them. The CDR3 has 16 residues. Germline CDR1 reads SGHAT; CDR2 reads FQNNGV. The CDR3 here is CASSLDFTTYTDTQYF. CDR3 sequence (DNA): TGTGCCAGCAGCTTAGATTTTACTACCTACACAGATACGCAGTATTTT.

The gene calls are TRBV6-5 and TRBJ1-1; D is uncertain. From germline, CDR1 is MNHEY and CDR2 SVGAGI. Trimming shortened V by 6 bases and J by 1 base, and 15 bases separated the two germline ends. CDR3 length: 15 amino acids. CDR3 DNA sequence: TGTGCCAGCAGCCACGGAGGGTCTCGGAACACTGAAGCTTTCTTT. Translated: CASSHGGSRNTEAFF.

The V and J genes are TRBV11-2 and TRBJ2-2, with D perhaps TRBD1 (6 bases). Trimming shortened V by 7 bases and J by 5 bases, and 14 bases separated the two germline ends. There are 14 residues in the CDR3. Germline V gene sequence: CDR1 SGHAT, CDR2 FQNNGV. The CDR3 DNA reads as TGTGCCAGCATAGACAGGCGTCGGACCGGGGAGCTGTTTTTT. Residues: CASIDRRRTGELFF.

The rearrangement links TRBV5-1 to TRBJ2-5; 13 bases map to TRBD2. Germline CDR1 and CDR2: SGHRS and YFSETQ. V was pared by 3 bases and J by 5 bases, with 7 bases of the junction left unmatched. The CDR3 is 16 amino acids. CDR3 in amino acids: CASSSGLAGEGETQYF. CDR3 bases: TGCGCCAGCAGCTCCGGACTAGCGGGGGAGGGGGAGACCCAGTACTTC.

This clone showed up just a few times. This chain uses TRBV13 with TRBJ1-5; D is unclear. Germline assignment: CDR1 PRHDT and CDR2 FYEKMQ (reference sequence). V gave up 3 bases and J gave up 5 bases, with 11 bases separating them. There are 14 residues in the CDR3. This CDR3 is CASSFGVRHQPQHF. The CDR3 nucleotides are TGTGCCAGCAGCTTCGGAGTGAGGCATCAGCCCCAGCATTTT.

The J gene is TRBJ2-2, the V gene TRBV28; 7 bases map to TRBD1. The junction had 2 bases not matched to a gene; V was cut back by 3 bases and J by 4 bases. The CDR3 loop spans 14 amino acids. CDR1 and CDR2 (germline): MDHEN, SYDVKM. The CDR3 bases are TGTGCCAGCAGTTTGGGACAGCGCACCGGGGAGCTGTTTTTT. Translated: CASSLGQRTGELFF.

The gene calls are TRBV18 and TRBJ1-5, with 11 bases aligning to TRBD1. The CDR3 runs 16 residues. V shed 0 bases and J 6 bases; nucleotides not matched to a gene: 4. Per germline, CDR1 KGHSH and CDR2 LQKENI. The CDR3 spells CASSPPSDRGRQPQHF. CDR3 nucleotides: TGTGCCAGCTCACCACCGTCGGACAGGGGGCGTCAGCCCCAGCATTTT. Full variable domain (rest looked up from reference TRBV18 and TRBJ1-5): NAGVMQNPRHLVRRRGQEARLRCSPMKGHSHVYWYRQLPEEGLKFMVYLQKENIIDESGMPKERFSAEFPKEGPSILRIQQVVRGDSAAYFCASSPPSDRGRQPQHFGDGTRLSIL.

The chain carries TRBV6-5 and TRBJ2-7, with 9 bases fitting TRBD2. With V trimmed by 5 bases and J by 7 bases, 12 bases remained unmatched. The germline gives CDR1 MNHEY, CDR2 SVGAGI. The CDR3 has 15 residues. Here the CDR3 DNA reads TGTGCCAGCAGTCGAAGCGGGGGGCCGGTAGGAGAGCAGTACTTC. Encoded protein: CASSRSGGPVGEQYF.

The CDR3 here is CASSYQGATYNEQFF. The CDR3 nucleotides are TGTGCCAGCAGTTACCAGGGGGCCACCTACAATGAGCAGTTCTTC. The V call is TRBV6-5, the J call TRBJ2-1, with 8 bases lining up with TRBD1. With V trimmed by 2 bases and J by 2 bases, 2 bases remained unmatched. CDR1 is MNHEY, CDR2 SVGAGI, per germline. This CDR3 is 15 amino acids long.

This clone was picked up a small number of times. The CDR3 region is CATSILLGETQYF. Here the CDR3 DNA reads TGTGCCACCAGCATCTTACTAGGGGAGACCCAGTACTTC. V gene TRBV15 combines with J gene TRBJ2-5; D perhaps matches TRBD2 (5 bases). CDR1 LNHNV and CDR2 YYDKDF come from the germline V gene (reference sequence). This CDR3 has 13 amino acids. V lost 4 bases to trimming and J lost 5 bases, with 11 bases between them.

The chain combines TRBV9 with TRBJ2-3; a weak D match, TRBD2 (6 bases). Germline V CDR1 and CDR2: SGDLS, YYNGEE. V was cut by 2 bases and J by 4 bases, with 8 bases left in between. The CDR3 has 13 amino acids. CDR3 bases: TGTGCCAGCAGCGTGGGGGGAGCAGATACGCAGTATTTT. Residues: CASSVGGADTQYF.

The rearrangement joins TRBV19 to TRBJ1-6; D not resolved. Germline lookup yields CDR1 LNHDA and CDR2 SQIVND (reference sequence). V shed 9 bases and J shed 0 bases, with 12 bases lying between them. The CDR3 totals 15 residues. CDR3 nucleotides: TGTGCCAGCGGTGAGGCGAGCTCCTATAATTCACCCCTCCACTTT. Residues: CASGEASSYNSPLHF.

This clone turned up a few times. The CDR3 DNA sequence: TGTGCCAGCAGCTTATCTCGTGAAGCTTTCTTT. As protein: CASSLSREAFF. The chain uses TRBV7-3 and TRBJ1-1; D not resolved. This CDR3 has 11 amino acids. The germline CDR1 and CDR2 sequences are SGHTA and FQGTGA. Trimming left V 2 bases short and J 7 bases short, with 5 bases between. The full variable domain, in which reference TRBV7-3 and TRBJ1-1 provide the parts outside the CDR3, is GAGVSQTPSNKVTEKGKYVELRCDPISGHTALYWYRQSLGQGPEFLIYFQGTGAADDSGLPNDRFFAVRPEGSVSTLKIQRTERGDSAVYLCASSLSREAFFGQGTRLTVV.

The CDR3 DNA sequence: TGTGCCAGCAGCTTAAGGTGGGGCCATGAAGCTTTCTTT. Its translation: CASSLRWGHEAFF. The V call is TRBV7-3, the J call TRBJ1-1; D is possibly TRBD1 (5 bases). V lost 1 base and J 7 bases, leaving 10 bases between the germline ends. This CDR3 has 13 residues. The germline gives CDR1 SGHTA, CDR2 FQGTGA. Full variable domain (rest looked up from reference TRBV7-3 and TRBJ1-1): GAGVSQTPSNKVTEKGKYVELRCDPISGHTALYWYRQSLGQGPEFLIYFQGTGAADDSGLPNDRFFAVRPEGSVSTLKIQRTERGDSAVYLCASSLRWGHEAFFGQGTRLTVV.

A few counts support this clone. V usage is TRBV5-3 and J usage is TRBJ1-6, with D tentatively TRBD1 (5 bases). TRBV5-3 is filed as an ORF, its function uncertain. Deletions cut 8 bases from V and 7 bases from J, with 13 bases between. The CDR3 contains 13 residues. The CDR3: CASSPGLNSPLHF. CDR3 nucleotides: TGTGCCAGCAGCCCGGGACTGAATTCACCCCTCCACTTT.

V gene TRBV5-6 combines with J gene TRBJ2-1; 11 positions match TRBD2. The J segment lost 8 bases and the V segment lost 4 bases, leaving 14 bases of the junction unmatched. The germline V gene encodes CDR1 SGHDT and CDR2 YYEEEE. The CDR3 consists of 17 residues. CDR3 loop: CASSPPASGGTWDEQFF. In nucleotides, the CDR3 is TGTGCCAGCAGCCCACCAGCTAGCGGGGGGACTTGGGATGAGCAGTTCTTC.

In this sample, this clone turned up once. This chain connects TRBV5-1 to TRBJ1-1; 7 nucleotides line up with TRBD1. The CDR3 extends over 14 amino acids. Germline V gene lookup returns CDR1 SGHRS and CDR2 YFSETQ. Unmatched junction bases numbered 5, after V lost 1 base and J lost 5 bases. The CDR3 spells CASSLPARGTEAFF. The CDR3 nucleotides are TGCGCCAGCAGCTTGCCCGCCAGGGGGACTGAAGCTTTCTTT.

The V and J genes are TRBV7-2 and TRBJ2-5; 9 bases fit TRBD2. Germline-derived CDR1 and CDR2 are SGHTA and FQGNSA. With 0 bases clipped from V and 1 base from J, the junction kept 12 bases outside the gene matches. The CDR3 is 19 amino acids. CDR3 in amino acids: CASSLATMSLAGGQETQYF. CDR3 in DNA: TGTGCCAGCAGCTTAGCCACAATGTCACTAGCGGGCGGCCAAGAGACCCAGTACTTC.

The V gene is TRBV7-6, the J gene TRBJ2-2; 7 bases line up with TRBD1. There are 13 residues in the CDR3. Germline CDR1 is SGHVS and CDR2 is FNYEAQ. V trimming: 6 bases; J trimming: 6 bases; junction bases outside the gene matches: 4. In nucleotides, the CDR3 is TGTGCCAGCAGACCAACAGGGGCCGGGGAGCTGTTTTTT. It is translated as CASRPTGAGELFF.

A single count supports this clone. This rearrangement joins TRBV7-6 to TRBJ1-3, with D possibly matching TRBD1 (5 bases). The CDR3 runs 14 residues. The germline gives CDR1 SGHVS, CDR2 FNYEAQ. Deletions cut 0 bases from V and 7 bases from J, with 10 bases between. Written as DNA, the CDR3 is TGTGCCAGCAGCTTAGCCCACAGGTCCAACACCATATATTTT. Residues: CASSLAHRSNTIYF. Supplemented by reference TRBV7-6 and TRBJ1-3, the full variable domain reads GAGVSQSPRYKVTKRGQDVALRCDPISGHVSLYWYRQALGQGPEFLTYFNYEAQQDKSGLPNDRFSAERPEGSISTLTIQRTEQRDSAMYRCASSLAHRSNTIYFGEGSWLTVV.

The chain links TRBV10-1 to TRBJ2-3, with TRBD2 identical over 9 bases. This CDR3 has 16 residues. The V and J ends lost 0 bases and 10 bases, in that order; junction bases with no gene match: 11. Germline loops: CDR1 WNHNN, CDR2 SYGVQD (reference sequence). In DNA, the CDR3 is TGCGCCAGCAGTGAGTCTAGCGGGAGCACAGGCGGTGCGCAGTATTTT. It translates to CASSESSGSTGGAQYF.

The chain is built from TRBV6-1 and TRBJ2-1; D gene ambiguous. The CDR3 has 15 residues. Germline values: CDR1 MNHNS, CDR2 SASEGT. V dropped 6 bases and J dropped 5 bases, with 17 bases sitting between them. CDR3 region: CASSPGLVPNNEQFF. The CDR3, as DNA: TGTGCCAGCAGCCCCGGTCTTGTACCCAACAATGAGCAGTTCTTC.

The V and J genes are TRBV21-1 and TRBJ1-1; the table's D call, TRBD1, has no DNA check behind it. TRBV21-1 corresponds to a pseudogene. This CDR3 is 13 amino acids long. The CDR3 region has the DNA TGTGCCAGCACGTCAGGTCCATTTTATGAAGCTTTCTTT. This encodes CASTSGPFYEAFF.

The V gene is TRBV5-1, the J gene TRBJ2-7; 10 nucleotides match TRBD1. Germline CDR1 SGHRS, CDR2 YFSETQ. This CDR3 has 13 residues. V was pared by 3 bases and J by 8 bases, with 5 bases of the junction left unmatched. The CDR3 DNA follows: TGCGCCAGCAGCTCTGACAGGGGGCGAAAGCAGTACTTC. It specifies CASSSDRGRKQYF. Complete variable domain (other parts from reference TRBV5-1 and TRBJ2-7): KAGVTQTPRYLIKTRGQQVTLSCSPISGHRSVSWYQQTPGQGLQFLFEYFSETQRNKGNFPGRFSGRQFSNSRSEMNVSTLELGDSALYLCASSSDRGRKQYFGPGTRLTVT.

The chain couples TRBV30 to TRBJ2-6, with D unclear. Germline CDR1 GTSNPN, CDR2 SVGIG (reference sequence). V was clipped by 5 bases and J by 9 bases, with 14 bases between them. This CDR3 region has 13 residues. The CDR3 region has the DNA TGTGCCTGGGGTTTTGGCGGAGTCAACGTCCTGACTTTC. Encoded protein: CAWGFGGVNVLTF.

The CDR3 spells CASSQDGGTGGNTIYF. CDR3 nucleotide sequence: TGCGCCAGCAGCCAAGATGGAGGGACAGGCGGAAACACCATATATTTT. The genes are TRBV4-3 and TRBJ1-3; 8 nucleotides align to TRBD1. CDR1 LGHNA and CDR2 YSLEER come from the germline V gene. V dropped 0 bases and J dropped 4; count of bases not matched to a gene: 5. The CDR3 contains 16 residues.

The chain joins TRBV7-6 to TRBJ1-5; D might be TRBD1 (6 bases). Germline V gene data show CDR1 as SGHVS and CDR2 as FNYEAQ. V lost 1 base and J lost 1, with 17 bases in between. This CDR3 has 18 residues. Here the CDR3 reads CASSLGTGMRGSNQPQHF. In DNA, the CDR3 is TGTGCCAGCAGCTTAGGGACGGGGATGAGGGGGAGCAATCAGCCCCAGCATTTT.

J is TRBJ2-2 and V is TRBV7-9; 7 nucleotides match TRBD1. The CDR3 contains 14 residues. Germline V gene data show CDR1 as SEHNR and CDR2 as FQNEAQ (reference sequence). Unmatched junction bases numbered 4, after V lost 2 bases and J lost 7 bases. The CDR3 loop is CASSLTQGSGELFF. The CDR3 DNA reads as TGTGCCAGCAGCTTAACACAGGGGAGCGGGGAGCTGTTTTTT.

This chain uses TRBV19 with TRBJ2-1, with TRBD2 identical over 9 bases. The junction had 15 bases not matched to a gene; V was cut back by 7 bases and J by 8 bases. The CDR3 is made up of 16 amino acids. The V gene's germline CDR1 is LNHDA and CDR2 SQIVND (reference sequence). The CDR3 DNA reads as TGTGCCAGTATCCCCACAGGAAAAGCGGGGGGCCATGAGCAGTTCTTC. Amino acids: CASIPTGKAGGHEQFF. Filled out from reference TRBV19 and TRBJ2-1, the complete variable domain reads DGGITQSPKYLFRKEGQNVTLSCEQNLNHDAMYWYRQDPGQGLRLIYYSQIVNDFQKGDIAEGYSVSREKKESFPLTVTSAQKNPTAFYLCASIPTGKAGGHEQFFGPGTRLTVL.

The genes are TRBV18 and TRBJ2-2; D gene ambiguous. Trimming took off 2 bases at V and 8 bases at J, with 15 bases between the two ends. Germline CDR1 reads KGHSH; CDR2 reads LQKENI. CDR3 length: 15 residues. For the CDR3, the DNA is TGTGCCAGCTCACCAAGAGAGGCAAGATTAGGGGAGCTGTTTTTT. Protein sequence: CASSPREARLGELFF.